These T cell receptor beta chains were read from a single sample in a study of T cells in Graves' hyperthyroidism and ophthalmopathy. TCRdb ran MiXCR on the multiplex PCR reads and lists one entry per CDR3 protein. The table has 450,000 to 600,000 distinct CDR3 sequences, 15% to 20% seen once. Sequencing was performed on blood. The receptor set was obtained from a man between 40 and 49 years old with Graves' ophthalmopathy. The CDR3 runs from the conserved cysteine through the conserved F or W. A D gene is named only where the DNA matches it firmly. Only some rows state a clone size, as once, few, many or a class for expanded clones.

j_call clone_size d_call v_call cdr3_nt cdr3_aa
TRBJ2-1 few . TRBV6-2/TRBV6-3 TGTGCCAGCATCCAAGACCAGAGCTCCTACAATGAGCAGTTCTTC CASIQDQSSYNEQFF
TRBJ2-3 many TRBD1 TRBV7-3 TGTGCCAGCAGCTTAGGACAGGGGCCCAAGAGCGCAGATACGCAGTATTTT CASSLGQGPKSADTQYF
TRBJ1-1 many . TRBV4-2 TGTGCCAGCAGCCAAGGGACGGCCGAAGAGGCTTTCTTT CASSQGTAEEAFF
TRBJ2-5 . TRBD2 TRBV7-2 TGTGCCACTCCCCGACCCCAGCGGGAGGGGGGAGAGACCCAGTACTTC CATPRPQREGGETQYF
TRBJ2-5 few . TRBV19 TGTGCCAGTAGTACAATTCACGAGGAGACCCAGTACTTC CASSTIHEETQYF
TRBJ1-5 . . TRBV12-5 TGTGCTAGTGGTTTGAACGTCGGGAATAATCAGCCCCAGCATTTT CASGLNVGNNQPQHF
TRBJ2-1 . TRBD2 TRBV9 TGTGCCAGCAGCGCCCGGGACTACCACAATGAGCAGTTCTTC CASSARDYHNEQFF
TRBJ1-5 . . TRBV4-3 TGCGCCAGCAGCCTCGGACATGGAGTTTTCAATCAGCCCCAGCATTTT CASSLGHGVFNQPQHF
TRBJ2-1 . TRBD2 TRBV27 TGTGCCAGCAGTCCATCAGCGGGAGCGGACAATGAGCAGTTCTTC CASSPSAGADNEQFF
TRBJ1-1 few . TRBV4-1 TGCGCCAGCAGCCAAGCCGTATGGCCGACGAACACTGAAGCTTTCTTT CASSQAVWPTNTEAFF
TRBJ2-7 . . TRBV7-9 TGTGCCAGCAGTTCAAGGGGGAATCCCTACGAGCAGTACTTC CASSSRGNPYEQYF
TRBJ2-2 . . TRBV5-1 TGCGCCAGCAGTTTTACTCGGAGGAACACCGGGGAGCTGTTTTTT CASSFTRRNTGELFF
TRBJ2-1 many . TRBV12-3/TRBV12-4 TGTGCCAGCAAGGTGGAGGACAGCGTACGGAATGAGCAGTTCTTC CASKVEDSVRNEQFF
TRBJ2-1 . TRBD1 TRBV7-3 TGTGCCAGCGGCTTATACGGGGACAGTGTTGAGCAGTTCTTC CASGLYGDSVEQFF
TRBJ2-5 . . TRBV9 TGTGCCAGCAGCTCCTCTCCCGGGCTGGGGGAGACCCAGTACTTC CASSSSPGLGETQYF
TRBJ2-4 many TRBD2 TRBV28 TGTGCCAGCAGTCTTTGGACTAGCGGGACCTCAAAGAGGTGGTACTTC CASSLWTSGTSKRWYF
TRBJ1-1 few . TRBV3-1 TGTGCCAGCAGCCAGGTTCCGGGCCCTCAGGCGGGTGAAGCTTTCTTT CASSQVPGPQAGEAFF
TRBJ2-7 . TRBD2 TRBV15 TGTGCCACCACCGGGACTATCATTTGGGCCGCTATCATTACCTACGAGCAGTACTTC CATTGTIIWAAIITYEQYF
TRBJ2-2 few . TRBV28 TGTGCCAGCAGTTTCCGGAGGGCCGGGGAGCTGTTTTTT CASSFRRAGELFF
TRBJ2-7 many TRBD1 TRBV20-1 TGCAGTGCTAGAGGATCATTGACAGGGATCCCCTACGAGCAGTACTTC CSARGSLTGIPYEQYF
TRBJ1-5 . . TRBV20-1 TGCAGTGCCCCCGGGCAGGGAAACTTCTATAGCAATCAGCCCCAGCATTTT CSAPGQGNFYSNQPQHF
TRBJ2-3 few . TRBV20-1 TGCAGTGCTACAGGGGTTAGGACAGATACGCAGTATTTT CSATGVRTDTQYF
TRBJ1-2 many . TRBV11-2 TGTGCCAGCAGCTTACCTGGCAGGGGACCAAAGAACTATGGCTACACCTTC CASSLPGRGPKNYGYTF
TRBJ2-5 . TRBD1 TRBV27 TGTGCCAGCAGCGATACAGGGGGCAGGAAGACCCAGTACTTC CASSDTGGRKTQYF
TRBJ2-1 many TRBD2 TRBV12-3/TRBV12-4 TGTGCCAGCACCCGGGTGATAGCGGGGGGGGATGAGCAGTTCTTC CASTRVIAGGDEQFF
TRBJ1-1 many . TRBV2 TGTGCCAGCAGTGTAGATGTTAACACTGAAGCTTTCTTT CASSVDVNTEAFF
TRBJ1-1 few . TRBV7-2 TGTGCCAGCAGCTTAGCGCACGGACGAGAAGCTTTCTTT CASSLAHGREAFF
TRBJ2-7 . . TRBV7-9 TGTGCCAGCAGCTCGGGACTTTCTGTCGAGCAGTACTTC CASSSGLSVEQYF
TRBJ2-2 many . TRBV9 TGTGCCAGCAGCTCTGGGGGGGGGGAGCTGTTTTTT CASSSGGGELFF
TRBJ2-7 few TRBD2 TRBV9 TGTGCCAGCAGCGTAGGGGAGTTAGCGGGACTCTACGAGCAGTACTTC CASSVGELAGLYEQYF
TRBJ2-1 . TRBD1 TRBV19 TGTGCCAGTAGTCCACGGACAGGGGAGGATGAGCAGTTCTTC CASSPRTGEDEQFF
TRBJ2-3 many TRBD2 TRBV6-1 TGTGCCAGCAGTGAAGCGCGGGGGGGCGAGATTCAGCAAGATACGCAGTATTTT CASSEARGGEIQQDTQYF
TRBJ1-2 . . TRBV28 TGTGCCAGCAGTTTATGGGGAGGGCAGCCCGGCTATGGCTACACCTTC CASSLWGGQPGYGYTF
TRBJ2-7 few TRBD2 TRBV2 TGTGCCAGCAGTGACAGCGCGGGAGGATACGAGCAGTACTTC CASSDSAGGYEQYF
TRBJ1-5 few . TRBV6-1 TGTGCCAGCAGTGATTCCGGGGCCAGATTTTATCAGCCCCAGCATTTT CASSDSGARFYQPQHF
TRBJ2-2 . TRBD1 TRBV12-3/TRBV12-4 TGTGCCAGCAGTTCGACAGGGGGGTACACCGGGGAGCTGTTTTTT CASSSTGGYTGELFF
TRBJ2-1 few . TRBV12-3/TRBV12-4 TGTGCCAGCAGACGGAGGGGGCGTGAGCAGTTCTTC CASRRRGREQFF
TRBJ2-5 . TRBD2 TRBV11-2 TGTGCCAGCGGATACCCCCCTACCGGGACTAGCGGGAGCGGGGTCTTGGAGACCCAGTACTTC CASGYPPTGTSGSGVLETQYF
TRBJ1-1 many . TRBV7-9 TGTGCCAGCAGCTTAGAGGGAGCTTTCTTT CASSLEGAFF
TRBJ2-1 many TRBD2 TRBV29-1 TGCAGCGTTGCAGCGGGAACGGAGCAGTTCTTC CSVAAGTEQFF
TRBJ2-7 few TRBD2 TRBV27 TGTACCAGCAGAGATCCCGGGACTAGCACATACGAGCAGTACTTC CTSRDPGTSTYEQYF
TRBJ1-2 many . TRBV30 TGTGCCTGGAGTGACCCCGGCAGGATGCACTATGGCTACACCTTC CAWSDPGRMHYGYTF
TRBJ2-2 . . TRBV7-8 TGTGCCAGCAGCCTACGGGACCCGGCGCCTTGGGCGGACACCGGGGAGCTGTTTTTT CASSLRDPAPWADTGELFF
TRBJ2-2 many . TRBV5-1 TGCGCCAGCAGCTTGGGTGCGTCCTATTCGGCCGGGGAGCTGTTTTTT CASSLGASYSAGELFF
TRBJ1-2 many TRBD1 TRBV3-1 TGTGCCAGCAGCCAGGGACAGGCGAACTATGGCTACACCTTC CASSQGQANYGYTF
TRBJ2-3 many TRBD2 TRBV28 TGTGCCAGCAGTTTTCTAGCGGGAGTGGGAGATACGCAGTATTTT CASSFLAGVGDTQYF
TRBJ1-5 few TRBD1 TRBV12-5 TGTGCTAGTGGTCCGGACAGGCGCCTCAATCAGCCCCAGCATTTT CASGPDRRLNQPQHF
TRBJ2-1 few . TRBV10-3 TGTGCCATCAGGATAGGGCTGAGCTCCTACAATGAGCAGTTCTTC CAIRIGLSSYNEQFF
TRBJ2-5 many TRBD1 TRBV28 TGTGCCAGCAGTTTCCGGGACAGACAAGAGACCCAGTACTTC CASSFRDRQETQYF
TRBJ2-7 once . TRBV6-1 TGTGCCAGCAGTGAAGCCAGGTATCCGGCGGGCAAGCAGTACTTC CASSEARYPAGKQYF